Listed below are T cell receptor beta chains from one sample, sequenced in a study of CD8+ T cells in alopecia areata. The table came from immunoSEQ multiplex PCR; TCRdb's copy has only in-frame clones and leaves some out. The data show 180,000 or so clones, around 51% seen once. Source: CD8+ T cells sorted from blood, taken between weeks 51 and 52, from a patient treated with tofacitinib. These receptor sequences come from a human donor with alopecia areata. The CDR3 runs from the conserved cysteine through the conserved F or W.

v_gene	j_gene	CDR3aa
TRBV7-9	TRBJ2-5	CASSPPGEETQYF
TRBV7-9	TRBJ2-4	CASGPWPIYF
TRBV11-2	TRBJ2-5	CASSAASGGAPAQYF
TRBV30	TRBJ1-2	CAFHSYGYTF
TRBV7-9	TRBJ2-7	CASSLRITYEQYF
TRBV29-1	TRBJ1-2	CSDRESSYGYTF
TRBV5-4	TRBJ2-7	CASSLGTEGNEQYF
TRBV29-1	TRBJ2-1	CSAGRIDNEQFF
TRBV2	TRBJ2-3	CAQAGEDTDTQYF
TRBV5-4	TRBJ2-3	CASSSSGGAGDTQYF
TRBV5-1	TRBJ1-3	CASSLSSRTGARNTIYF
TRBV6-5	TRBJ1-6	CASSSGTGEGDHF
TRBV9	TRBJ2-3	CASSVGQSSDSNTQYF
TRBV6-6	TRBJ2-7	CASSFGTEDYEQYF
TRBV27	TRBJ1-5	CASSPGRGSNQPQHF
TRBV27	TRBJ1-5	CASSEVWGNQPQHF
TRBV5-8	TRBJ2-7	CASSLASPYEQYF
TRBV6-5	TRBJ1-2	CASSNDRGHGYTF
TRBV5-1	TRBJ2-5	CASSLGDQETQYF
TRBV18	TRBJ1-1	CASSPPGTVNTEAFF
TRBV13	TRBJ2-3	CASSPLGQDF
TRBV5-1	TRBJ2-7	CASTPGPSEDEQYF
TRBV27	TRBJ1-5	CASSPWTVSNQPQHF
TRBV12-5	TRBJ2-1	CASGSRANNEQFF
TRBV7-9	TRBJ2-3	CASSTAGTDTQYF
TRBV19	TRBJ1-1	CASEGMNTEAFF
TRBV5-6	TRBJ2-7	CASSLVEGSSYEQYF
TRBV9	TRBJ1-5	CASSPGAVQGNQPQHF
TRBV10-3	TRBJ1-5	CATWTGVDQPQHF
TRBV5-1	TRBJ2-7	CASSLGASDEQYF
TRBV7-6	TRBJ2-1	CASSLGDNEQFF
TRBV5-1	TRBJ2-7	CASSSTGGSYEQYF
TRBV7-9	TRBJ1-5	CASSLGDQPQHF
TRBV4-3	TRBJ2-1	CASSRVGGASYNEQFF
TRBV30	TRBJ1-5	CAWSRDRGPQPQHF
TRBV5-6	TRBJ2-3	CASSLSGHYTQYF
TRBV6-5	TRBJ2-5	CASSLSGALQETQYF
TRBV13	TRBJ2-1	CASSQLAGAYNEQFF
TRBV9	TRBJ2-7	CASIFEQYF
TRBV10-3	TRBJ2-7	CAISESAGDTYEQYF
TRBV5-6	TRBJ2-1	CASSARTDYNEQFF
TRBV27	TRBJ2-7	CASRDVGTGAWEQYF
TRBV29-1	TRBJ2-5	CSVASGTRGKTQYF
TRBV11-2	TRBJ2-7	CASSTSGGPREQYF
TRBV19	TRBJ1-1	CASNSIPPNTEAFF
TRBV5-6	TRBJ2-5	CASSYPGGLETQYF
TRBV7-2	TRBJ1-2	CASSLGRASYGYTF
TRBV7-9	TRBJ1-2	CASSLASSFDGYTF
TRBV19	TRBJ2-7	CATVAGGSSYEQYF